This note documents a single T cell receptor beta chain sequence. The antigen remains undetermined. These data belong to a study of cytomegalovirus exposure and HLA in healthy donors. The PCR had 60 Vbeta and 13 Jbeta primers. Libraries were prepared by immunoSEQ multiplex PCR; TCRdb keeps only in-frame clonotypes and omits some of them. The sample table sets out some 110,000 clones. Study results and caveats: Near-uniform donor sequencing depth was presumed by presence/absence analyses. Certain indistinguishable V segments, among them TRBV6-2 and TRBV6-3, were excluded.

V lost 8 bases, J lost 13 bases, and 21 bases lay in between. The germline gives CDR1 SGHAT, CDR2 FQNNGV. The length of the CDR3 is 14 residues. The TCR sequence derives from a man aged 18 to 30 in good health and CMV-seronegative. Sequencing input: PBMCs. The chain combines TRBV11-2 with TRBJ1-6; possibly TRBD1 for D (6 bases). The CDR3 here is CASASYRVLYPLHF. The CDR3 bases are TGTGCCAGCGCTTCCTACAGGGTTCTGTATCCCCTCCACTTT. Variable domain in full (rest from reference TRBV11-2 and TRBJ1-6): EAGVAQSPRYKIIEKRQSVAFWCNPISGHATLYWYQQILGQGPKLLIQFQNNGVVDDSQLPKDRFSAERLKGVDSTLKIQPAKLEDSAVYLCASASYRVLYPLHFGNGTRLTVT.